The subject of this entry is one T cell receptor beta chain. The data were obtained in a study of blood T cell repertoires in COVID-19. Study-wide background: Both acute and convalescent COVID-19 samples were obtained from the United States, Italy and Spain. PBMCs, B-cell-depleted T cells, or T cells were the source of the cDNA or gDNA that made up the material.

Germline V CDR1 and CDR2: LGHNT, FRNRAP. This CDR3 spans 15 amino acids. V lost 0 bases to trimming and J lost 6 bases; unmatched junction nucleotides: 5. Only in-frame clones appear in the TCRdb table, and some are missing; sequencing was by immunoSEQ multiplex PCR. In the table there are 120,000 to 150,000 clones, about 80% of which are singletons. This receptor was identified in a human donor in a cohort sampled during active COVID-19. Sequenced material: peripheral blood. This rearrangement joins TRBV12-5 to TRBJ2-7, with 10 positions matching TRBD1. The CDR3 protein is CASGLVQGQGGEQYF. The CDR3 coding sequence is TGTGCTAGTGGTTTGGTACAAGGACAGGGGGGCGAGCAGTACTTC. Supplemented by reference TRBV12-5 and TRBJ2-7, the full variable domain reads DARVTQTPRHKVTEMGQEVTMRCQPILGHNTVFWYRQTMMQGLELLAYFRNRAPLDDSGMPKDRFSAEMPDATLATLKIQPSEPRDSAVYFCASGLVQGQGGEQYFGPGTRLTVT.